The 19 T cell receptor beta chains reported below all come from one sample, sequenced in a study of glioma-infiltrating T cells. The iRepertoire nested amplicon-rescue multiplex PCR amplified TCR alpha and beta CDR3s from RNA. MiXCR was run by TCRdb on the multiplex PCR reads, yielding one entry per CDR3 protein. Of a few hundred thousand distinct CDR3 sequences listed, roughly 41% are singletons. The sample taken for sequencing was glioma tissue, nonneoplastic brain tissue, or PBMCs (not recorded which). Receptors originate from a human donor with low-grade glioma or glioblastoma, undergoing nonglioma brain surgery, or in good health (not recorded which).

V usage is TRBV4-3 and J usage is TRBJ1-1, with D tentatively TRBD1 (6 bases). Looked up from germline, CDR1 is LGHNA and CDR2 is YSLEER. The germline V and J ends were trimmed by 0 bases and 1 base, with 12 bases remaining between them. This CDR3 is 16 amino acids long. DNA for the CDR3: TGCGCCAGCAGCCAAGATAGAGGCAGGGGGAACACTGAAGCTTTCTTT. Residues: CASSQDRGRGNTEAFF.

This clonotype was found a few times. The chain has TRBV20-1 and TRBJ2-3; D is perhaps TRBD1 or TRBD2 (5 bases each). The V end was cut by 7 bases, the J end by 0 bases, with 8 bases between. The CDR3 covers 12 residues. The germline gives CDR1 DFQATT, CDR2 SNEGSKA (reference sequence). In DNA, the CDR3 is TGCAGTGGGGGGTTTAGCACAGATACGCAGTATTTT. Protein: CSGGFSTDTQYF.

V usage is TRBV2 and J usage is TRBJ2-7; D perhaps matches TRBD2 (6 bases). Deletions cut 5 bases from V and 0 bases from J, with 11 bases between. Germline V lookup: CDR1 SNHLY, CDR2 FYNNEI. There are 14 residues in the CDR3. CDR3 residues: CASSLADLSYEQYF. CDR3 nucleotide sequence: TGTGCCAGCAGTTTAGCGGACCTCTCCTACGAGCAGTACTTC. Filled out from reference TRBV2 and TRBJ2-7, the complete variable domain reads EPEVTQTPSHQVTQMGQEVILRCVPISNHLYFYWYRQILGQKVEFLVSFYNNEISEKSEIFDDQFSVERPDGSNFTLKIRSTKLEDSAMYFCASSLADLSYEQYFGPGTRLTVT.

A note on this clonotype: Being one base from a much bigger clone, this may be a read error. The V gene is TRBV28, the J gene TRBJ1-2; D is perhaps TRBD1 (6 bases). CDR3 size: 16 residues. V was trimmed by 5 bases and J by 5 bases, leaving 21 bases between them. Germline V gene data show CDR1 as MDHEN and CDR2 as SYDVKM. CDR3 coding DNA: TGTGCCAGCAGTCCATCCGGGGGGGACAAGGAGTATGGCTACACCTTC. This sequence encodes CASSPSGGDKEYGYTF.

CDR3 DNA: TGTGCCAGCTCACCACTTAGCGGGAGGTTGGAGACCCAGTACTTC. Protein sequence: CASSPLSGRLETQYF. The chain joins TRBV18 to TRBJ2-5, with 10 bases fitting TRBD2. CDR1 and CDR2 from the germline V gene are KGHSH and LQKENI. After removal of 1 base from V and 5 bases from J, the junction contained 4 bases not matched to a gene. The CDR3 is 15 amino acids.

Notes on this clonotype: This may stem from a read error, because a much larger clone lies one nucleotide away. The V gene is TRBV28, the J gene TRBJ2-7, with TRBD1 identical over 8 bases. CDR3 length: 15 residues. The germline V gene encodes CDR1 MDHEN and CDR2 SYDVKM. The CDR3: CASSLPTGVSYVQYF. In nucleotides, the CDR3 is TGTGCCAGCAGTTTGCCGACAGGGGTCTCCTACGTGCAGTACTTC.

About this clonotype itself: Its ends do not fully match the called genes, so a read error is possible. The V gene is TRBV7-8, the J gene TRBJ2-7, with D unresolved. This CDR3 is 15 amino acids long. Germline-derived CDR1 and CDR2 are SGHVS and FQNEAQ. The CDR3 protein is CTSSLGLGRTYEQYF. CDR3 nucleotides: TGTACCAGCAGCTTAGGTCTGGGAAGAACCTACGAGCAGTACTTC.

This clonotype was detected a few times. This chain uses TRBV7-2 with TRBJ2-1, with TRBD2 identical over 7 bases. The V gene's germline CDR1 is SGHTA and CDR2 FQGNSA. The CDR3 is 14 residues long. The V and J ends lost 5 bases and 8 bases, in that order; junction bases with no gene match: 9. The CDR3 coding sequence is TGTGCCAGCAGCCTTAGCGGGTCTAAGCATGAGCAGTTCTTC. It yields the protein CASSLSGSKHEQFF.

This clonotype was seen more than once but under ten times. This chain uses TRBV4-3 with TRBJ1-1, with 9 positions matching TRBD1. V lost 6 bases to trimming and J lost 4 bases; unmatched junction nucleotides: 3. This CDR3 contains 13 residues. CDR1 is LGHNA, CDR2 YSLEER, per germline. The CDR3 nucleotides are TGCGCCAGCAGGGGGACAGGGACCACTGAAGCTTTCTTT. Its translation: CASRGTGTTEAFF.

This sequence joins TRBV18 and TRBJ1-1, with D perhaps matching TRBD1 (6 bases). Germline V gene lookup returns CDR1 KGHSH and CDR2 LQKENI. Trimming cost V 6 bases and J 3 bases, with 11 bases left between them. The CDR3 length is 13 residues. This CDR3 reads CASSQGLYTEAFF. CDR3 bases: TGTGCCAGCTCGCAGGGGTTGTACACTGAAGCTTTCTTT.

This sequence joins TRBV20-1 and TRBJ1-5; no clear D. This CDR3 is 13 amino acids long. Trimming shortened V by 6 bases and J by 2 bases, and 11 bases separated the two germline ends. From germline, CDR1 is DFQATT and CDR2 SNEGSKA (reference sequence). The CDR3 is CSADRDGNQPQHF. The CDR3 nucleotides are TGCAGTGCCGATCGAGATGGCAATCAGCCCCAGCATTTT.

This clonotype has more than one count but fewer than ten. V is TRBV7-9 and J is TRBJ1-1; D is uncertain. Germline V gene data show CDR1 as SEHNR and CDR2 as FQNEAQ (reference sequence). The CDR3 runs 12 residues. V lost 8 bases to trimming and J lost 2 bases, with 9 bases between them. The CDR3 loop reads CASEEGNTEAFF. The CDR3 DNA follows: TGTGCCAGCGAGGAGGGAAACACTGAAGCTTTCTTT. Full variable domain (outside the CDR3, taken from reference TRBV7-9 and TRBJ1-1): DTGVSQNPRHKITKRGQNVTFRCDPISEHNRLYWYRQTLGQGPEFLTYFQNEAQLEKSRLLSDRFSAERPKGSFSTLEIQRTEQGDSAMYLCASEEGNTEAFFGQGTRLTVV.

This clonotype was counted between two and nine times. The rearrangement joins TRBV20-1 to TRBJ1-5; D unresolved. CDR1 DFQATT and CDR2 SNEGSKA come from the germline V gene (reference sequence). Trimming removed 0 bases at V and 6 bases at J, with 6 bases between. The CDR3 length is 12 residues. In nucleotides, the CDR3 is TGCAGTGCTAGAGACGGCGGTCAGCCCCAGCATTTT. It yields the protein CSARDGGQPQHF.

V and J are TRBV28 and TRBJ2-7; a possible D gene is TRBD1 (6 bases). V lost 4 bases and J lost 2, with 18 bases in between. The CDR3 sequence is 16 residues long. The germline gives CDR1 MDHEN, CDR2 SYDVKM. The CDR3 here is CASSSNPRQAPYEQYF. CDR3 nucleotide sequence: TGTGCCAGCAGTTCCAACCCTAGACAGGCCCCCTACGAGCAGTACTTC.

Only one count was recorded for this clonotype. An end of the junction differs from the germline gene, which may be a read error. The rearrangement links TRBV18 to TRBJ2-5; TRBD1 agrees at 10 bases. The CDR3 loop spans 13 amino acids. Germline V lookup: CDR1 KGHSH, CDR2 LQKENI. In DNA form, the CDR3 reads TGTGCCAGCTCCAGGGACAGGGGAGAGACCCAGCACTTC. As protein: CASSRDRGETQHF.

In nucleotides, the CDR3 is TGTGCCAGCCGTGGGGGCGTAGGCTACGAGCAGTACTTC. Protein: CASRGGVGYEQYF. The gene calls are TRBV27 and TRBJ2-7; D is possibly TRBD1 (6 bases). This CDR3 region has 13 residues. Per the germline V gene, CDR1 is MNHEY and CDR2 is SMNVEV (reference sequence). V was trimmed by 8 bases and J by 3 bases, leaving 14 bases between them.

About this clonotype itself: A much bigger clone sits one base away, suggesting this may be a read error. The chain has TRBV20-1 and TRBJ2-7; the match to TRBD1 covers 9 bases. The CDR3 consists of 14 residues. V dropped 0 bases and J dropped 6; count of bases not matched to a gene: 6. CDR1 and CDR2 from the germline V gene are DFQATT and SNEGSKA (reference sequence). DNA of the CDR3: TGCAGTGCTAGAGATCGGACAGGGGTCGTCGAGCAGTACTTC. It translates to CSARDRTGVVEQYF.

This clonotype was detected ten times or more. This chain links TRBV6-5 with TRBJ2-7; 9 bases map to TRBD1. This CDR3 comprises 15 residues. Germline V CDR1 and CDR2: MNHEY, SVGAGI. J lost 0 bases, V lost 2 bases, and 2 bases had no gene match. The CDR3 coding sequence is TGTGCCAGCAGTTACAGGGACAGGGCCTCCTACGAGCAGTACTTC. Translated, it gives CASSYRDRASYEQYF.

As for this clonotype: Its ends do not fully match the called genes, so a read error is possible. The V gene is TRBV28, the J gene TRBJ2-1; unclear D gene. CDR1 and CDR2 from the germline V gene are MDHEN and SYDVKM. This CDR3 spans 15 amino acids. DNA for the CDR3: TGTGCCAGCACTGACCAGCTCCTCTCCTGCAATGAGCAGTTCTTC. Translating it yields CASTDQLLSCNEQFF.